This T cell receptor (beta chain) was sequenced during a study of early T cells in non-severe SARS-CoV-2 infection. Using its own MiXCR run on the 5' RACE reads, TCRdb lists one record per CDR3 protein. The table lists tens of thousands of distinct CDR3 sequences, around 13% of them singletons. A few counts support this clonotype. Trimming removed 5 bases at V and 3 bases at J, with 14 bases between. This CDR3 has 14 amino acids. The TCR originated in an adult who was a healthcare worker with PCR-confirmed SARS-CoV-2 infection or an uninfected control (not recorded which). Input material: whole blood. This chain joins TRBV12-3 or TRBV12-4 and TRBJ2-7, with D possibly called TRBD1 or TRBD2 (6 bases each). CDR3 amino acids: CASSIGGEVYEQYF. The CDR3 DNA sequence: TGTGCCAGCAGTATCGGGGGCGAAGTCTACGAGCAGTACTTC.